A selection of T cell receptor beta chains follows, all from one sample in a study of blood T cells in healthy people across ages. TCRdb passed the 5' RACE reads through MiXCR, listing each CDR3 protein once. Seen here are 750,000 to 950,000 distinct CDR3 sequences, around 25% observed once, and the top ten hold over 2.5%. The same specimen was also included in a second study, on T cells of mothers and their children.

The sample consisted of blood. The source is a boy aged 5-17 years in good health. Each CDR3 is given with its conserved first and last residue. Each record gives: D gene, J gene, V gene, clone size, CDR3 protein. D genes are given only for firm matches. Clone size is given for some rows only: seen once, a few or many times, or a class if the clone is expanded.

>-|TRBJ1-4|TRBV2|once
CASRSGATNEKLFF
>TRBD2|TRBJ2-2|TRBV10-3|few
CAIRTSGGSTGELFF
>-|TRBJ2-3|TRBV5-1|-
CASSSQGSYTDTQYF
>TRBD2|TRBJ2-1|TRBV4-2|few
CASSQDPRGLAGNEQFF
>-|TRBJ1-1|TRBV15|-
CATSRARGSEAFF
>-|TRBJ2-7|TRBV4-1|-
CASSQGKGREQYF
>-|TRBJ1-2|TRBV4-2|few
CASSQGTGGYTF
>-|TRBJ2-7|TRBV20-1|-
CSARVGNSYEQYF
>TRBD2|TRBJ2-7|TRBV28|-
CASSLTSGGPSYEQYF
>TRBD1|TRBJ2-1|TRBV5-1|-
CASSKTGSAKEQFF
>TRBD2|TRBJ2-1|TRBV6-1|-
CATSGGGDEQFF
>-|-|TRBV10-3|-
CAISGFGRSNEQFF
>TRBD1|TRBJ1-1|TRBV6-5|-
CASTRGQANTEAFF
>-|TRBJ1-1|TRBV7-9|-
CASSWGQRNTEAFF
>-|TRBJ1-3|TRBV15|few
CATSTRGGGNTIYF
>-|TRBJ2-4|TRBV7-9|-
CASSLAVGGAKNIQYF
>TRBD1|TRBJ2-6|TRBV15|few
CATQGARSSGANVLTF
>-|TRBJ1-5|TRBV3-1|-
CASSQWGTKQPQHF
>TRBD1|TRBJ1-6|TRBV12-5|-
CASGLAPRTGTGNPYNSPLHF
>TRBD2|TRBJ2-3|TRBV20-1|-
CSAQTSGGFTDTQYF
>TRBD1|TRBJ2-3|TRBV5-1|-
CASSRDRATDTQYF
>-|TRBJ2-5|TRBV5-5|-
CASSLASYRETQYF
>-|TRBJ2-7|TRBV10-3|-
CAISGVGTDKQYF
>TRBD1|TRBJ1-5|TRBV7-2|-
CASSSTRDRADQPQHF
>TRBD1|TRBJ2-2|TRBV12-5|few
CASGPVGTGVNTGELFF
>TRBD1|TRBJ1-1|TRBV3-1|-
CASSQWTGVLNTEAFF
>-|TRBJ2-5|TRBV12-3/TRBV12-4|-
CASTPSPSQQYF
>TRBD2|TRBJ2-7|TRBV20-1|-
CSARGLAGGRRTYEQYF
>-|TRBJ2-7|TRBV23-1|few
CASGCQALYEQYF
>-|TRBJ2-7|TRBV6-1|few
CASRLDSSYEQYF
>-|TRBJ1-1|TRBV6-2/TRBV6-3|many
CASSARLNTEAFF
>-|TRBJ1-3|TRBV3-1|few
CASSQALAGNTIYF
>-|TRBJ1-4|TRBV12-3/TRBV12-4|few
CASRMGGEKLFF
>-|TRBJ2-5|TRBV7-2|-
CASSPRGLGTQYF